This T cell receptor (beta chain) originates from a study of T-cell reconstitution after alpha-beta-depleted transplantation in children. Broader study findings: Hyperexpanded clones declined; after one year, newly produced T cells mostly supplied diversity. About two months after transplant, alpha-beta T cells reportedly came from several hundred expanded graft clones. Where some patients showed high TCRbeta diversity at day 60, it came from recipient T cells and thymic progenitors that had survived.

Turning to this clonotype: Its antigen is not known.

Trimming took off 4 bases at V and 2 bases at J, with 17 bases between the two ends. This CDR3 is built from 16 residues. This sample's TCRbeta library carried unique molecular identifier barcodes. MiXCR was run by TCRdb on the PCR reads, yielding one entry per CDR3 protein. The sample has 200,000 to 300,000 distinct CDR3 sequences; roughly 8.2% are singletons. The material sequenced was PBMCs, mostly from graft donor cells, taken 180 days after TCRalphabeta/CD19-depleted stem cell transplant. This receptor was obtained from a male patient between 5 and 17 years old who had a stem cell transplant for acute lymphoblastic leukemia, so the T cells may come from the graft donor. The genes are TRBV23-1 and TRBJ1-1, with D hard to call. TRBV23-1 is recorded as an ORF, its role being uncertain. Here the CDR3 reads CASSLVRRRYNTEAFF. In DNA, the CDR3 is TGCGCCAGCAGTCTGGTTCGGAGGCGGTATAACACTGAAGCTTTCTTT.